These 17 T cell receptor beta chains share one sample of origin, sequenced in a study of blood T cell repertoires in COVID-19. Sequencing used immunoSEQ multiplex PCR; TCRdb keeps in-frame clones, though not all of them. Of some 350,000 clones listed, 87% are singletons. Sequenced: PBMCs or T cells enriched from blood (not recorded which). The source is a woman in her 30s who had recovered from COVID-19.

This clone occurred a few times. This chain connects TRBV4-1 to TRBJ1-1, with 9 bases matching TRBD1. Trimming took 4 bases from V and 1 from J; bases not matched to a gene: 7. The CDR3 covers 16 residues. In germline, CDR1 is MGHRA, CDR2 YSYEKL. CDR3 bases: TGCGCCAGCAGCCCCGGACAGGGGTTGCAGAACACTGAAGCTTTCTTT. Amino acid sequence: CASSPGQGLQNTEAFF.

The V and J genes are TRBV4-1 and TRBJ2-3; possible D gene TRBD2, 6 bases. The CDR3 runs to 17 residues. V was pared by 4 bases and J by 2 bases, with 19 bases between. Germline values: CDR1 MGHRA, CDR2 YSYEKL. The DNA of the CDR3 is TGCGCCAGCAGCCCAGCTTTCCGGAGGGCCACCACAGATACGCAGTATTTT. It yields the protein CASSPAFRRATTDTQYF.

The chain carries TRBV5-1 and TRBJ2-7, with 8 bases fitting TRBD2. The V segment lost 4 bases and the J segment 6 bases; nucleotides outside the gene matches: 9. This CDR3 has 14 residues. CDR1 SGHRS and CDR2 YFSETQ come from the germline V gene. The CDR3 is CASSRRAGDGEQYF. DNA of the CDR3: TGCGCCAGCAGCCGAAGAGCGGGAGATGGCGAGCAGTACTTC.

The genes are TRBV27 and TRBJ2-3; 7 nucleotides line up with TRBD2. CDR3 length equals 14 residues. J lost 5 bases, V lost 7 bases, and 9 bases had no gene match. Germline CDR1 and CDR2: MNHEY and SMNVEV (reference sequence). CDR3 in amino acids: CASISIGGGDTQYF. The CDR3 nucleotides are TGTGCCAGCATTTCCATTGGGGGGGGAGATACGCAGTATTTT.

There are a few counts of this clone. The CDR3 DNA is TGCGCCAGCAGCAGGAGCGGGGAATACACAGATACGCAGTATTTT. Translated, it gives CASSRSGEYTDTQYF. The gene calls are TRBV5-1 and TRBJ2-3; TRBD2 agrees at 7 bases. With V trimmed by 4 bases and J by 2 bases, 7 bases remained unmatched. Germline V gene lookup returns CDR1 SGHRS and CDR2 YFSETQ. CDR3 length: 15 amino acids.

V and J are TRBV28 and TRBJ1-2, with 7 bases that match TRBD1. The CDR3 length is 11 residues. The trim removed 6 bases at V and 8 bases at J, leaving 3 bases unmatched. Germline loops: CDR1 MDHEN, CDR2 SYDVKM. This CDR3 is CASSPQGGYTF. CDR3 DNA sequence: TGTGCCAGCAGCCCACAGGGGGGCTACACCTTC.

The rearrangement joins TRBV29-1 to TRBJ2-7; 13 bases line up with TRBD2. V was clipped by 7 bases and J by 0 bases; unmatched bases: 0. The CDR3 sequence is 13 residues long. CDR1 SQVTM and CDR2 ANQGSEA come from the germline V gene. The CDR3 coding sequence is TGCAGCGGGACTAGCGGGGGCTCCTACGAGCAGTACTTC. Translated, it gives CSGTSGGSYEQYF.

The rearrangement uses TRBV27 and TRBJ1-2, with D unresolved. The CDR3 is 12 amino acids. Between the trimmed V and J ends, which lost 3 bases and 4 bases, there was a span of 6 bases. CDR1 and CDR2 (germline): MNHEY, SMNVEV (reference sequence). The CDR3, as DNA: TGTGCCAGCAGTTTTAACGGCTATGGCTACACCTTC. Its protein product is CASSFNGYGYTF.

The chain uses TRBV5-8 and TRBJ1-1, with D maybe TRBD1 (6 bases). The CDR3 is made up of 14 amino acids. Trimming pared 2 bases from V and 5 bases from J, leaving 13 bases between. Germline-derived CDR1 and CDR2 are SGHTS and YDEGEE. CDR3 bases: TGTGCCAGCAGCTTAGCCAGGGGATGGACTGAAGCTTTCTTT. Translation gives CASSLARGWTEAFF.

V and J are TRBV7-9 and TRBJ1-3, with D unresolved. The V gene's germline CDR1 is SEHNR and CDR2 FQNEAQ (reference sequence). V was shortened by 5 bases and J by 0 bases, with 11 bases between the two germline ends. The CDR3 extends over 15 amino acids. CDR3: CASSPLGVSGNTIYF. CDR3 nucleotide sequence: TGTGCCAGCAGCCCTCTCGGAGTCTCTGGAAACACCATATATTTT.

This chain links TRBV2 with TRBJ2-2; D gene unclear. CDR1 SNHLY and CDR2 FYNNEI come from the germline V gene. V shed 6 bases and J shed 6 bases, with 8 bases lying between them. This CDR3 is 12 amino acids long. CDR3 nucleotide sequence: TGTGCCAGCAGGGCTGTTTCCGGGGAGCTGTTTTTT. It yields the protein CASRAVSGELFF.

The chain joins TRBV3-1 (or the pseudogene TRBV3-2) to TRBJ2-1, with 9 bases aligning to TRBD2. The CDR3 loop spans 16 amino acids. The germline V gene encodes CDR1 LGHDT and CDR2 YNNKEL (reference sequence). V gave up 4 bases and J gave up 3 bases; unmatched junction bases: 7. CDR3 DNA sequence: TGTGCCAGCAGCCCGCGGACTAGCGCCGGCTACAATGAGCAGTTCTTC. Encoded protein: CASSPRTSAGYNEQFF.

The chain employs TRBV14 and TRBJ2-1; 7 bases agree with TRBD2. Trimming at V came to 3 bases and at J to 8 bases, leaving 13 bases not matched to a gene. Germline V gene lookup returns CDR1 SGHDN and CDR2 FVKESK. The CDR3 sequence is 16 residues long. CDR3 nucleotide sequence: TGTGCCAGCAGCCAGGTGACTAGCTCTGTATCCGATGAGCAGTTCTTC. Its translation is CASSQVTSSVSDEQFF.

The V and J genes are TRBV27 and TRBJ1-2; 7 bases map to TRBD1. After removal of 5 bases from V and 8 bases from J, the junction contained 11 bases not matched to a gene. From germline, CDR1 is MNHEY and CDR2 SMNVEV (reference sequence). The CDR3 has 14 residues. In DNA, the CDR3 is TGTGCCAGCAGTCCCTGGGACAGCGGGCCGGGCTACACCTTC. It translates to CASSPWDSGPGYTF.

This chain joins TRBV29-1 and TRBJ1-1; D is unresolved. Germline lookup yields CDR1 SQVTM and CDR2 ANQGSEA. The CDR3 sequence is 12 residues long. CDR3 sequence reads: CSGRKMNTEAFF. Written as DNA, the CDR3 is TGCAGTGGCCGCAAAATGAACACTGAAGCTTTCTTT.

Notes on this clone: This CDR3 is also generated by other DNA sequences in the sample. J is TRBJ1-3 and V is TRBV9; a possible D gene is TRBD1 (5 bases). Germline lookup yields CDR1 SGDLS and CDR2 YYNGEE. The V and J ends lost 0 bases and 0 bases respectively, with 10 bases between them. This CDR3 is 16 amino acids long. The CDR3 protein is CASSVDQGSSGNTIYF. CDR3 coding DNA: TGTGCCAGCAGCGTAGATCAGGGTTCCTCTGGAAACACCATATATTTT.

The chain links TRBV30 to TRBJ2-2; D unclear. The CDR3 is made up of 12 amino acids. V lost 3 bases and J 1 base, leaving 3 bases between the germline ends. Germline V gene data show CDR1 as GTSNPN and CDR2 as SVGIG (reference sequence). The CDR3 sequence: CAWSGNTGELFF. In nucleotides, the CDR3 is TGTGCCTGGAGCGGGAACACCGGGGAGCTGTTTTTT.